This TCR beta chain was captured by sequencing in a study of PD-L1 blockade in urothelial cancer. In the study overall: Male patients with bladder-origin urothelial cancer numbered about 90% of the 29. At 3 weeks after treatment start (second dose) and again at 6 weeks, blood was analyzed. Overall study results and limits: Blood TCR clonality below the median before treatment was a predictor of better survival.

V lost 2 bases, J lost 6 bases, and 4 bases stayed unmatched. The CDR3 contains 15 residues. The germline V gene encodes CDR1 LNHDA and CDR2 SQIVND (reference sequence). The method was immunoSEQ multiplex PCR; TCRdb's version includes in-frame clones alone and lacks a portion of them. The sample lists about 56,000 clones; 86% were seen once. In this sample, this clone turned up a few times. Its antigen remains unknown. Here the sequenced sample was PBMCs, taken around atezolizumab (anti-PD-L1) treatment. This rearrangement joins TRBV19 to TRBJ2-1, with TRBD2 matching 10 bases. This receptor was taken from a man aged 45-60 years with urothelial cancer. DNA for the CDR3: TGTGCCAGTAGTATACTAGCGGGAGCGTTCAATGAGCAGTTCTTC. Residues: CASSILAGAFNEQFF.